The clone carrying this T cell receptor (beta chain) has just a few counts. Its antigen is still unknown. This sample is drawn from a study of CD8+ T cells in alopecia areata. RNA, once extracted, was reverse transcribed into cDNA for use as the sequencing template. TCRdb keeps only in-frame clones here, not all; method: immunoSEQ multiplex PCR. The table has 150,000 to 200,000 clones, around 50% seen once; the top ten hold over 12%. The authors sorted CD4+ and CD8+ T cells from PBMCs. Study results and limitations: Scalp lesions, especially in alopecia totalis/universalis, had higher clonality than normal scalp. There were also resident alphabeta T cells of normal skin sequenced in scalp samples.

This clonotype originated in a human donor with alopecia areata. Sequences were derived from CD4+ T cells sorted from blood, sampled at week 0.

The DNA of the CDR3 is TGTGCCAGCATGCCCCTGAAGGGATCTAGCACAGATACGCAGTATTTT. This codes for CASMPLKGSSTDTQYF. The chain joins TRBV2 to TRBJ2-3; D ambiguous. CDR3 length: 16 amino acids. V gave up 7 bases and J gave up 0 bases, with 17 bases separating them. CDR1 is SNHLY, CDR2 FYNNEI, per germline. Full variable domain (outside the CDR3, taken from reference TRBV2 and TRBJ2-3): EPEVTQTPSHQVTQMGQEVILRCVPISNHLYFYWYRQILGQKVEFLVSFYNNEISEKSEIFDDQFSVERPDGSNFTLKIRSTKLEDSAMYFCASMPLKGSSTDTQYFGPGTRLTVL.